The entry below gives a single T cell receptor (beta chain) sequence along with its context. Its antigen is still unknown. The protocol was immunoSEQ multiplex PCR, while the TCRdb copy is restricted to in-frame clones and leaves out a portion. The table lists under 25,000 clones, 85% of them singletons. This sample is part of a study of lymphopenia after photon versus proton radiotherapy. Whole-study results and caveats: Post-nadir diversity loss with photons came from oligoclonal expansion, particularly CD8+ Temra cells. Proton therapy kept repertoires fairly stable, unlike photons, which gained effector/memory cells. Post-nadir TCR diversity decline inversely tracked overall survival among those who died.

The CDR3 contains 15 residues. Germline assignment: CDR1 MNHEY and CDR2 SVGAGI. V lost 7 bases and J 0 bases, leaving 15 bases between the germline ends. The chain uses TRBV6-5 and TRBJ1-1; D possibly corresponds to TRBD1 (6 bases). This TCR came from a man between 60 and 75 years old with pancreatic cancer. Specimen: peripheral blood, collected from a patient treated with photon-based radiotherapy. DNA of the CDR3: TGTGCCAGCAAAAGGGGGGCGAACATGAACACTGAAGCTTTCTTT. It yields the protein CASKRGANMNTEAFF.